Many counts were recorded for the clone carrying this TCR beta chain. Sample time point: newly diagnosed GD, antithyroid drugs for less than 3 months. RNA from PBMCs was the source of the TCR library. The sample belongs to a study of regulatory T cells in long-lasting Graves disease. For TCR beta, libraries came from iRepertoire HTBI primers and Arm-PCR of CDR3 regions. A single record per CDR3 protein comes from TCRdb applying MiXCR to the multiplex PCR reads. The table has 390,000 or so distinct CDR3 sequences, roughly 10% seen once. The ends were cut back, 6 bases at V and 6 bases at J, with 17 bases in the middle. Germline CDR1 is LNHNV and CDR2 is YYDKDF (reference sequence). The CDR3 consists of 14 residues. Separately, the same data were catalogued under a study of T cells in Graves' hyperthyroidism and ophthalmopathy.

This receptor was obtained from a woman aged 18-29 years with Graves disease. V and J are TRBV15 and TRBJ1-2; D might be TRBD1 (6 bases). The material sequenced was peripheral blood mononuclear cells (PBMCs), taken at new diagnosis, from a patient treated with antithyroid drugs. In DNA form, the CDR3 reads TGTGCCACCAGGGCCGGGACACGCGATCATGGCTACACCTTC. Its translation is CATRAGTRDHGYTF. The variable domain in full, completed from reference TRBV15 and TRBJ1-2, reads DAMVIQNPRYQVTQFGKPVTLSCSQTLNHNVMYWYQQKSSQAPKLLFHYYDKDFNNEADTPDNFQSRRPNTSFCFLDIRSPGLGDTAMYLCATRAGTRDHGYTFGSGTRLTVV.